This record looks at one T cell receptor beta chain sequence and its context. Primers included in the PCR were 60 Vbeta and 13 Jbeta primers. Only in-frame clones appear in the TCRdb table, and some are missing; sequencing was by immunoSEQ multiplex PCR. The sample shows approximately 190,000 clones, 81% of them seen only once. The CDR3 sequence is 15 residues long. The V gene lost 1 base and the J gene lost 2 bases, with 12 bases spanning the gap. Germline loops: CDR1 MGHRA, CDR2 YSYEKL. This specimen belongs to a study of cytomegalovirus exposure and HLA in healthy donors. Every donor was a healthy person donating bone marrow.

Source material: PBMCs. This clonotype originated in a man in his forties in good health and CMV-seropositive. The chain combines TRBV4-1 with TRBJ2-7; D is possibly TRBD2 (5 bases). The CDR3 DNA reads as TGCGCCAGCAGCCAAGCGCATAACGGGGCCTACGAGCAGTACTTC. Its translation is CASSQAHNGAYEQYF.